This section outlines one T cell receptor beta chain sequence together with its context. Its antigen remains unidentified. Base-call qualities are not available, and no considerably larger clone is one nucleotide away. The sample is drawn from a study of shared T cell receptors in the human thymus (dated by TCRdb to about 2021). Background on the whole study: The study examined how self-reactive, shared T-cell receptor alpha chains are generated in the human thymus.

The library was generated by the immunoSEQ multiplex PCR assay. TCRdb's version of the immuneACCESS table is confined to in-frame rearrangements and falls short of the full clone set. An unresolved V gene accounts for under half of the shortfall where checked; the remainder is of unknown origin. Recorded for this sample are more than 550,000 clones; approximately 85% of them occurred a single time. The ten most abundant clones make up more than 0.008% of the sample. The same data also went into a second study, on human thymus T cells. Looking at the second paper: The donors were immunologically healthy infants in Finland who had open corrective cardiac surgery for congenital heart defects. The thymus tissue came from surgical resects taken out during corrective cardiac surgery. Biased V and J gene segment usage appeared to be present in both thymic and peripheral blood repertoires. The related research found that thymic TCR repertoires overlapped highly between unrelated individuals. The study used fewer than ten infant thymus samples plus four related peripheral blood samples to characterize TCR alpha and beta repertoires. The infant donors were roughly 7 to 244 days old, and the cohort included six males and two females. After being mechanically released from the tissue, thymocytes were kept at -70 degrees C in pellets of about 10-32 million cells. Genomic DNA was extracted from frozen cell pellets with a QIAsymphony instrument. The immunoSEQ multiplex PCR assay was used to amplify the TCRB and TCRAD loci from a standardized amount of quality-controlled genomic DNA. The V(D)J region was spanned by amplicons of a length sufficient to cover the CDR3 and to identify V and J genes. The amplicons were sequenced on an Illumina platform via the commercial immunoSEQ service. Primer bias and sequencing errors were corrected using previously described methods, and TCRAD and TCRB definitions followed the IMGT database. immunoSEQ Analyzer 3.0 and VDJTools were used for repertoire analysis, which covered basic statistics, V/J segment usage, diversity estimates, rarefaction and pairwise overlap. Diversity was estimated using the Chao1, ChaoE, Efron-Thisted, Shannon and inverse Simpson indices, and was also estimated on datasets down-sampled to the size of the smallest sample. Repertoire overlap used strict matching of CDR3 nucleotide sequence, V gene and J gene, with Jaccard-based multidimensional scaling clustering. On average, roughly 850,000 unique TCRB clonotypes were obtained from thymus samples, compared with some 84,000 from blood samples.

Sequenced input: thymocytes. This sequence was found in a girl less than two years old with a congenital heart defect. Donor details come from another sample of the same person, matched by shared clones.

The CDR3 region: CASSLGQGARNTEAFF. The nucleotide sequence reads TGTGCCAGCAGCTTGGGACAGGGGGCGCGAAACACTGAAGCTTTCTTT. The receptor chain draws on TRBV5-4 and TRBJ1-1, with 10 junctional bases fitting TRBD1. V loses 0 bases at its end and J loses 2 bases; junction bases beyond the gene matches: 4. From cysteine to phenylalanine, the CDR3 is 16 amino acids long. Only the CDR3 DNA is retained, 48 bases long and in frame from the first base. The CDR1 and CDR2 encoded by the germline V gene (reference sequence) are SGHNT and YYREEE.